These 31 T cell receptor beta chains were all obtained from the same sample, sequenced in a study of T cells in women clearing cervical HPV infection. Sequenced by immunoSEQ multiplex PCR; TCRdb stores in-frame clones only, minus some. The sample table sets out 45,000 to 50,000 clones. The specimen was blood buffy coat. These TCRs come from a woman aged 18 to 69 with a cervical HPV16 infection that either progressed to CIN3+ or cleared (not recorded which).

On this clone: The CDR3 end is not reached by the read, which stops 3 residues before it; the germline J gene fills it in. This rearrangement joins TRBV7-9 to TRBJ2-5; D is unresolved. The CDR3 has 15 amino acids. V lost 0 bases and J lost 2, with 10 bases in between. Germline assignment: CDR1 SEHNR and CDR2 FQNEAQ (reference sequence). The CDR3 sequence is CASSLAETRQETQYF. The covered CDR3 bases are TGTGCCAGCAGCTTAGCCGAGACTCGGCAAGAGACC.

Of note for this clone: The read falls 3 residues short of the CDR3 end, and the missing part is taken from the germline J gene. The chain has TRBV6-2 or TRBV6-3 and TRBJ1-5; 9 bases map to TRBD1. V was pared by 4 bases and J by 7 bases, with 8 bases of the junction left unmatched. CDR1 and CDR2 from the germline V gene are MNHEY and SVGEGT. The CDR3 totals 15 residues. The sequenced part of the CDR3 DNA is TGTGCCAGCAGTTCTTTCTGGACAGGGGAACAGCCC. This encodes CASSSFWTGEQP. Given in full, the CDR3 is CASSSFWTGEQPQHF.

As for this clone: The CDR3 is cut off 3 residues early in the read; its end comes from the germline J gene. The chain couples TRBV5-1 to TRBJ2-3, with 10 bases matching TRBD2. With V trimmed by 4 bases and J by 3 bases, 8 bases remained unmatched. This CDR3 region has 16 residues. Germline CDR1 reads SGHRS; CDR2 reads YFSETQ. The covered CDR3 bases are TGCGCCAGCAGCCCAAGACTGACTAGCGGGACAGATACG. Protein: CASSPRLTSGTDT. The full CDR3 protein reads CASSPRLTSGTDTQYF.

Worth noting for this clone: The DNA ends 3 residues before the CDR3 does, and the rest of the CDR3 is filled in from the germline J gene. V is TRBV2 and J is TRBJ2-5; 9 bases are a match to TRBD1. CDR3 length equals 15 residues. The V segment lost 6 bases and the J segment 7 bases; nucleotides outside the gene matches: 12. Germline V gene lookup returns CDR1 SNHLY and CDR2 FYNNEI. Incomplete CDR3 DNA: TGTGCCAGCAGGGCCCCGCGAGACAGGGGGTGGACC. Protein sequence: CASRAPRDRGWT. The whole CDR3 sequence is CASRAPRDRGWTQYF. The full variable domain, completed using reference TRBV2 and TRBJ2-5, is EPEVTQTPSHQVTQMGQEVILRCVPISNHLYFYWYRQILGQKVEFLVSFYNNEISEKSEIFDDQFSVERPDGSNFTLKIRSTKLEDSAMYFCASRAPRDRGWTQYFGPGTRLLVL.

In regard to this clone: The read falls 3 residues short of the CDR3 end, and the missing part is taken from the germline J gene. The gene calls are TRBV6-1 and TRBJ1-1; 7 bases map to TRBD1. Germline V gene data show CDR1 as MNHNS and CDR2 as SASEGT. CDR3 length equals 12 residues. The CDR3 protein is CASSERGLEAFF. CDR3 DNA, as far as it was read: TGTGCCAGCAGTGAAAGGGGGCTAGAA.

With respect to this clone: The read ends 3 residues early relative to the CDR3; the germline J gene fills the gap. The chain is built from TRBV5-1 and TRBJ2-5; 11 positions match TRBD2. Germline trimming cut 4 bases from V and 2 bases from J; bases unmatched to any gene: 7. The CDR3 has 16 residues. The germline V gene encodes CDR1 SGHRS and CDR2 YFSETQ. The covered CDR3 bases are TGCGCCAGCAGCACCGGGACTAGCGGAAGGCAAGAGACC. Its translation: CASSTGTSGRQET. The whole CDR3 protein is CASSTGTSGRQETQYF.

About this clone: The read is 3 residues too short to cover the CDR3 end, so that end is filled in from the germline J gene. The rearrangement joins TRBV2 to TRBJ2-5; D possibly corresponds to TRBD2 (6 bases). Germline loops: CDR1 SNHLY, CDR2 FYNNEI. Trimming left V 7 bases short and J 7 bases short, with 16 bases between. The CDR3 spans 13 residues. The chain's CDR3 is CASTGTPRGTQYF. The part of the CDR3 DNA that was read is TGTGCCAGCACCGGGACTCCCCGTGGGACC. Full variable domain (rest looked up from reference TRBV2 and TRBJ2-5): EPEVTQTPSHQVTQMGQEVILRCVPISNHLYFYWYRQILGQKVEFLVSFYNNEISEKSEIFDDQFSVERPDGSNFTLKIRSTKLEDSAMYFCASTGTPRGTQYFGPGTRLLVL.

Concerning this clone: Sequencing ends 3 residues short of the CDR3 end; the germline J gene provides the rest. The chain employs TRBV7-3 and TRBJ2-2; no firm D call. Germline values: CDR1 SGHTA, CDR2 FQGTGA. The V gene lost 3 bases and the J gene lost 1 base, with 9 bases spanning the gap. CDR3 length: 15 amino acids. This chain's CDR3 is CASSLMGKNTGELFF. The sequenced part of the CDR3 DNA is TGTGCCAGCAGCTTGATGGGCAAGAACACCGGGGAG.

Concerning this clone: The read ends 3 residues shy of where the CDR3 ends; the end is completed using the germline J gene. V is TRBV2 and J is TRBJ2-1; no reliable D call. Germline V lookup: CDR1 SNHLY, CDR2 FYNNEI. The length of the CDR3 is 12 residues. Trimming pared 9 bases from V and 0 bases from J, leaving 6 bases between. The CDR3 spells CASPSSYNEQFF. CDR3 DNA (partial): TGTGCCAGTCCCAGCTCCTACAATGAG. The whole variable domain, remainder taken from reference TRBV2 and TRBJ2-1, is EPEVTQTPSHQVTQMGQEVILRCVPISNHLYFYWYRQILGQKVEFLVSFYNNEISEKSEIFDDQFSVERPDGSNFTLKIRSTKLEDSAMYFCASPSSYNEQFFGPGTRLTVL.

For this clone: The read stops 3 residues short of the end of the CDR3; the missing end is completed from the germline J gene. This rearrangement joins TRBV7-8 to TRBJ1-3, with no clear D. Germline CDR1 is SGHVS and CDR2 is FQNEAQ. This CDR3 is 14 amino acids long. Trimming cost V 1 base and J 3 bases, with 7 bases left between them. The chain's CDR3 is CASSLVAGGNTIYF. CDR3 DNA, as far as it was read: TGTGCCAGCAGCTTAGTGGCGGGTGGAAACACC.

In regard to this clone: The read is 3 residues too short to cover the CDR3 end, so that end is filled in from the germline J gene. The rearrangement joins TRBV2 to TRBJ1-5; a weak D match, TRBD1 (5 bases). The CDR3 sequence is 17 residues long. From germline, CDR1 is SNHLY and CDR2 FYNNEI. V lost 3 bases and J 3 bases, leaving 18 bases between the germline ends. Partial CDR3 DNA: TGTGCCAGCAGTGATCCATGGGGGGGAAGGTCCAATCAGCCC. Protein product: CASSDPWGGRSNQP. The complete CDR3 reads CASSDPWGGRSNQPQHF.

Note on this clone: The DNA ends 3 residues before the CDR3 does, and the rest of the CDR3 is filled in from the germline J gene. This chain links TRBV29-1 with TRBJ2-7; 9 bases align to TRBD1. CDR1 and CDR2 (germline): SQVTM, ANQGSEA. The V gene end was trimmed by 6 bases and the J gene end by 0 bases; junction bases not matched to a gene: 6. This CDR3 has 14 amino acids. CDR3 DNA (partial): TGCAGCGTAATACCGGGACAGGGCTCCTACGAG. Protein sequence: CSVIPGQGSYE. The full CDR3 protein reads CSVIPGQGSYEQYF.

Turning to this clone: The read halts 3 residues ahead of the CDR3 end, with the missing end drawn from the germline J gene. The V and J genes are TRBV7-3 and TRBJ2-7; D is undetermined. CDR1 is SGHTA and CDR2 is FQGTGA in the germline V gene. The CDR3 extends over 14 amino acids. V lost 5 bases, J lost 6 bases, and 17 bases lay in between. CDR3 loop: CASSPYPRVLEQYF. The sequenced part of the CDR3 DNA is TGTGCCAGCAGCCCGTACCCCAGAGTGCTCGAG.

About this clone itself: A read error may account for a junction end that differs from germline. The read stops 3 residues short of the end of the CDR3; the missing end is completed from the germline J gene. This chain joins TRBV7-8 and TRBJ2-3, with 7 positions matching TRBD2. The CDR3 totals 13 residues. Germline V gene sequence: CDR1 SGHVS, CDR2 FQNEAQ. The part of the CDR3 DNA that was read is TGTGCCAGCAGCTTAGGACTAGCAGAGACG. Translation gives CASSLGLAET. The complete CDR3 reads CASSLGLAETQYF.

On this clone: The read comes to an end 3 residues before the CDR3 does, leaving the germline J gene to fill in the end. V is TRBV19 and J is TRBJ1-5; D uncertain. The germline V gene has CDR1 LNHDA and CDR2 SQIVND (reference sequence). The V end lost 5 bases, the J end lost 3 bases, and 5 bases lay between the germline ends. The CDR3 sequence is 12 residues long. The CDR3 reads CASSQSNQPQHF. CDR3 DNA, as far as it was read: TGTGCCAGTAGTCAGTCCAATCAGCCC.

A note on this clone: The observed sequence ends 3 residues before the CDR3 terminus, with the missing tail filled in from the germline J gene. The V call is TRBV29-1, the J call TRBJ2-6; TRBD2 agrees at 7 bases. After removal of 3 bases from V and 2 bases from J, the junction contained 1 base not matched to a gene. Per the germline V gene, CDR1 is SQVTM and CDR2 is ANQGSEA. CDR3 size: 14 residues. The covered CDR3 bases are TGCAGCGTTGAGGCGGGAGCTGGGGCCAACGTC. Translation gives CSVEAGAGANV. The whole CDR3 sequence is CSVEAGAGANVLTF.

Regarding this clone: Coverage ceases 3 residues before the CDR3 finishes, and the germline J gene fills in the end. The chain couples TRBV30 to TRBJ1-5; maybe TRBD1 (6 bases). The V and J ends lost 1 base and 5 bases respectively, with 9 bases between them. The CDR3 extends over 13 amino acids. Germline V gene lookup returns CDR1 GTSNPN and CDR2 SVGIG (reference sequence). The DNA read from the CDR3 is TGTGCCTGGAGTGGGGGGCTGGATCAGCCC. It encodes CAWSGGLDQP. The full CDR3 protein reads CAWSGGLDQPQHF.

The CDR3 spells CASSPHRGQPQHF. CDR3 bases read: TGTGCCAGCAGCCCCCACAGGGGCCAGCCC. The chain has TRBV7-6 and TRBJ1-5; 7 nucleotides agree with TRBD1. From the germline J gene comes the end of the CDR3, since the read stops 3 residues before it. The CDR3 has 13 residues. Germline CDR1 and CDR2: SGHVS and FNYEAQ. V was clipped by 5 bases and J by 7 bases; unmatched bases: 5.

Details on this clone: The read comes to an end 3 residues before the CDR3 does, leaving the germline J gene to fill in the end. The chain combines TRBV10-1 with TRBJ1-5; the D gene is possibly TRBD1 (5 bases). In germline, CDR1 is WNHNN, CDR2 SYGVQD (reference sequence). CDR3 size: 15 residues. V lost 6 bases and J 0 bases, leaving 12 bases between the germline ends. CDR3 DNA (partial): TGCGCCAGCAGCCGACAGCTTTATAGCAATCAGCCC. Its protein is CASSRQLYSNQP. The whole CDR3 sequence is CASSRQLYSNQPQHF.

Regarding this clone: The CDR3 end falls 3 residues outside the read, so it is completed with the germline J gene. V is TRBV20-1 and J is TRBJ1-5, with D maybe TRBD1 (5 bases). CDR3 size: 15 residues. Germline loops: CDR1 DFQATT, CDR2 SNEGSKA (reference sequence). V lost 2 bases and J lost 3, with 14 bases in between. The CDR3 sequence: CSARPGRGYNQPQHF. Incomplete CDR3 DNA: TGCAGTGCTAGACCCGGGAGGGGTTACAATCAGCCC.

For this clone: With the read ending 3 residues before the CDR3 end, the germline J gene is used to fill in that end. The chain combines TRBV20-1 with TRBJ2-5; D perhaps matches TRBD2 (5 bases). Trimming pared 5 bases from V and 5 bases from J, leaving 18 bases between. The CDR3 runs 14 residues. Germline V gene lookup returns CDR1 DFQATT and CDR2 SNEGSKA (reference sequence). CDR3 loop: CSALGNSGGETQYF. CDR3 DNA (partial): TGCAGTGCTCTAGGGAACAGCGGAGGTGAGACC.

The chain's CDR3 is CASSLPSPADTQYF. Partial CDR3 DNA: TGTGCCAGCAGCTTACCCTCCCCGGCAGATACG. The chain is built from TRBV7-9 and TRBJ2-3; D not resolved. Coverage ceases 3 residues before the CDR3 finishes, and the germline J gene fills in the end. The CDR3 is 14 amino acids. Germline V gene sequence: CDR1 SEHNR, CDR2 FQNEAQ (reference sequence). V lost 2 bases and J lost 4, with 10 bases in between.

A remark on this clone: The missing CDR3 end, 3 residues past where the read stops, is filled in from the germline J gene. The chain recombines TRBV6-2 or TRBV6-3 with TRBJ2-7; TRBD2 is a possible D gene (5 bases). The germline V gene encodes CDR1 MNHEY and CDR2 SVGEGT. CDR3 size: 14 residues. V gave up 0 bases and J gave up 4 bases, with 10 bases separating them. The CDR3 is CASSYSPDSYEQYF. The covered CDR3 bases are TGTGCCAGCAGTTACTCCCCGGACTCATACGAG.

As regards this clone: The observed sequence ends 3 residues before the CDR3 terminus, with the missing tail filled in from the germline J gene. The chain carries TRBV2 and TRBJ2-7; 11 bases match TRBD2. The V and J ends lost 7 bases and 4 bases, in that order; junction bases with no gene match: 6. Germline V gives CDR1 SNHLY, CDR2 FYNNEI. CDR3 length: 14 residues. CDR3 bases read: TGTGCCAGCAAGGACGGGACTAGCGGTTACGAG. Translation gives CASKDGTSGYE. The entire CDR3 sequence reads CASKDGTSGYEQYF.

About this clone: The read halts 3 residues ahead of the CDR3 end, with the missing end drawn from the germline J gene. The genes are TRBV18 and TRBJ1-2; tentative D call: TRBD1 (5 bases). The CDR3 covers 15 residues. Germline CDR1 KGHSH, CDR2 LQKENI. CDR3 DNA, as far as it was read: TGTGCCAGCTCACCACCGGCAGGGTATCCCTACGAC. Protein: CASSPPAGYPYD. In full, the CDR3 reads CASSPPAGYPYDYTF.

Worth noting for this clone: Read coverage stops 3 residues before the CDR3 terminus; the germline J gene supplies the remainder. The genes are TRBV7-3 and TRBJ2-3; D is unclear. Germline V CDR1 and CDR2: SGHTA, FQGTGA. This CDR3 has 14 residues. This CDR3 is CASSLRASQETQYF. Incomplete CDR3 DNA: TGTGCCAGCAGCTTACGAGCAAGCCAGGAGACG.

With respect to this clone: The read halts 3 residues ahead of the CDR3 end, with the missing end drawn from the germline J gene. The chain uses TRBV7-8 and TRBJ1-1, with D maybe TRBD1 (5 bases). Germline values: CDR1 SGHVS, CDR2 FQNEAQ. Trimming stripped 0 bases from V and 3 bases from J, with 20 bases between. CDR3 length: 18 residues. The CDR3: CASSLAIGLGRVDTEAFF. CDR3 bases read: TGTGCCAGCAGCTTAGCCATTGGGTTGGGGCGCGTGGACACTGAA.

For this clone: The read halts 3 residues ahead of the CDR3 end, with the missing end drawn from the germline J gene. The chain links TRBV6-2 or TRBV6-3 to TRBJ2-7, with 8 bases matching TRBD1. The germline V gene has CDR1 MNHEY and CDR2 SVGEGT. With 4 bases clipped from V and 5 bases from J, the junction kept 7 bases outside the gene matches. The CDR3 spans 14 residues. CDR3 DNA (partial): TGTGCCAGCAGTTCCCGGACAGGGATTAACGAG. This codes for CASSSRTGINE. The full CDR3 protein is CASSSRTGINEQYF.

With regard to this clone: Read coverage stops 3 residues before the CDR3 terminus; the germline J gene supplies the remainder. The genes are TRBV18 and TRBJ1-4; the D gene is possibly TRBD1 (6 bases). Germline assignment: CDR1 KGHSH and CDR2 LQKENI. V lost 1 base to trimming and J lost 6 bases, with 9 bases between them. The CDR3 consists of 14 residues. CDR3 loop: CASSPQGVHEKLFF. CDR3 bases read: TGTGCCAGCTCACCACAGGGGGTGCATGAAAAA. Supplemented by reference TRBV18 and TRBJ1-4, the full variable domain reads NAGVMQNPRHLVRRRGQEARLRCSPMKGHSHVYWYRQLPEEGLKFMVYLQKENIIDESGMPKERFSAEFPKEGPSILRIQQVVRGDSAAYFCASSPQGVHEKLFFGSGTQLSVL.

Partial CDR3 DNA: TGTGCCAGCAGCTTAGAACTAGCGGGAGGTACG. Protein product: CASSLELAGGT. The whole CDR3 protein reads CASSLELAGGTQYF. The chain is built from TRBV7-3 and TRBJ2-3; 12 bases are shared with TRBD2. Coverage ceases 3 residues before the CDR3 finishes, and the germline J gene fills in the end. V lost 2 bases and J lost 8; bases outside the gene matches: 2. This CDR3 has 14 residues. Germline CDR1 is SGHTA and CDR2 is FQGTGA.

Notes on this clone: Coverage ceases 3 residues before the CDR3 finishes, and the germline J gene fills in the end. The chain carries TRBV19 and TRBJ1-2; 9 nucleotides agree with TRBD1. Germline V gene data show CDR1 as LNHDA and CDR2 as SQIVND (reference sequence). The length of the CDR3 is 13 residues. CDR3 DNA (partial): TGTGCCAGTAGTATCGAGGACAGGGGTGAC. This encodes CASSIEDRGD. The whole CDR3 region reads CASSIEDRGDYTF.